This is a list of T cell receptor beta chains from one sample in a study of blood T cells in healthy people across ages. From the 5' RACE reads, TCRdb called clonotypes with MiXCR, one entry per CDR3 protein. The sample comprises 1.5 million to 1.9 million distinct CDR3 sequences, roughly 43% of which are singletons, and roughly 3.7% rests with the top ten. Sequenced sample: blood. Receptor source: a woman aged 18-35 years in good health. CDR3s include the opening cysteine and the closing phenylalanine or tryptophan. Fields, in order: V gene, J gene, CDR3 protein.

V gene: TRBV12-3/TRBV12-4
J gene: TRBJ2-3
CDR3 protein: CASRARLAPTDTQYF

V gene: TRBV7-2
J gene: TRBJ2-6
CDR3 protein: CASSFISGANVLTF

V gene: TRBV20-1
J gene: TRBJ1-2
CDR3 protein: CSIRVLANYGYTF

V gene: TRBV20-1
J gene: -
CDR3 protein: CSVLTALSYEQYF

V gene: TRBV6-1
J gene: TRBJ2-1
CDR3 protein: CATVRTGGTYNEQFF

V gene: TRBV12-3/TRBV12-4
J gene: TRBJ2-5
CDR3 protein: CASSLINQETQYF

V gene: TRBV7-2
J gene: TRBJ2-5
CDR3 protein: CASSLGGGGVFQETQYF

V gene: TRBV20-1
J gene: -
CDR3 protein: CSASPTETYEQYF

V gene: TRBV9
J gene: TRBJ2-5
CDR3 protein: CASSPFVGLAEETQYF

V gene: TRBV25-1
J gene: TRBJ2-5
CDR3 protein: CASSAPPGQRYNEQYF

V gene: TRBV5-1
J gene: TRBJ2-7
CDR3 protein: CASSLGLAANYEQYF

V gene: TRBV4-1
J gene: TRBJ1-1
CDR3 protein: CATAQGVGTEAFF

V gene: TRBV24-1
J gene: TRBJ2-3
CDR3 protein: CATSGAITAGGFPDTQYF

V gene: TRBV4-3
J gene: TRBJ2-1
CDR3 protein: CASSQDDGQYEQFF

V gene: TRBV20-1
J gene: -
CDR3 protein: CSADGSSHEQYF

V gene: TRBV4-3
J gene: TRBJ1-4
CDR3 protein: CASSPDRGSNEKLFF

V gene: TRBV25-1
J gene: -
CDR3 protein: CASGDGVFNEQYF

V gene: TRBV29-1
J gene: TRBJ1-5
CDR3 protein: CSVGKANQPQHF

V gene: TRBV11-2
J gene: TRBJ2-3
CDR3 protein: CASVPQLSTDTQYF

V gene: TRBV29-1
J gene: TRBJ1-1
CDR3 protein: CSVARNLNTEAFF

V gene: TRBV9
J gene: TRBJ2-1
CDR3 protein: CASSSTLLTSGGSYNEQFF

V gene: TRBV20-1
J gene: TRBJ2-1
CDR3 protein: CSAGFGKPYNEQFF

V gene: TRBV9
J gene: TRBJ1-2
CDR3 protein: CASSGSAYYGYTF

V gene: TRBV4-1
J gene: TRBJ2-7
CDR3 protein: CASSQPDRGSYNEQYF

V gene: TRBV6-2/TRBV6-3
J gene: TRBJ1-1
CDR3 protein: CASSYSFRGQGPEAFF

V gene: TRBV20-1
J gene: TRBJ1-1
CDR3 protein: CSAARAKGVPEAFF

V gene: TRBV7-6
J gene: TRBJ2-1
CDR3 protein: CASSSGTSGGYNEQFF

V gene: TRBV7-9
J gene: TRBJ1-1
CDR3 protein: CASSMDRMNTEAFF

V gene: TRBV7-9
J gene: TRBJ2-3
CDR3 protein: CASTPTSTPSNTQYF

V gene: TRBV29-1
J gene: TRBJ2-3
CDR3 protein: CSVENLAGLSTDTQYF

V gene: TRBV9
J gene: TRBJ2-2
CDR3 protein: CASSVAGQGSTGELFF

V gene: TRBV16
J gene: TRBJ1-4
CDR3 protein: CASRRVSTNEKLFF

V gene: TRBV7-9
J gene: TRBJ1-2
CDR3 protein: CASSFGQDLLWGYTF

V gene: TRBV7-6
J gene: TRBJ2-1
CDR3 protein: CASSLRTASGHNEQFF

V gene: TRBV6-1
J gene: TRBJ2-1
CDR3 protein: CASSEYETISPWNEQFF

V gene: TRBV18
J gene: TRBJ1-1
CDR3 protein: CTSSLWVRDEAFF

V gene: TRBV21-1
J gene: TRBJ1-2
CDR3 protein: CASFLGSNYGYTF

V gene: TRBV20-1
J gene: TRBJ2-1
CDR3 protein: CSARGGLVNEQFF

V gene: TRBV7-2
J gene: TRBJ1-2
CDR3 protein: CASRTGLEYGYTF

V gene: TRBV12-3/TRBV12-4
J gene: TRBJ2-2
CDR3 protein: CASSFRGGGELFF

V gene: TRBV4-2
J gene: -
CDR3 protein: CASSRTQTWTSGGDEQYF

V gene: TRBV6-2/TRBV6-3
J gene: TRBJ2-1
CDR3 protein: CASNDRDRVFF

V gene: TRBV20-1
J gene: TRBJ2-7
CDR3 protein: CSAREQMVEQYF

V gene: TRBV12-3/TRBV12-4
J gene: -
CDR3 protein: CASSLVREARATQYF

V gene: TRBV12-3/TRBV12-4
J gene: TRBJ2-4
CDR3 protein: CASSFGTGTAYQYF

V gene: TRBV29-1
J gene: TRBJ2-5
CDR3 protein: CSVTLGGQETQYF

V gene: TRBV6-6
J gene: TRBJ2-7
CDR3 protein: CASSQRGGRYEQYF

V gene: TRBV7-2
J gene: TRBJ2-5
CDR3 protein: CASSLAYGSWSQETQYF

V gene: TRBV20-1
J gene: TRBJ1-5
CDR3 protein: CSARKQGAEPQHF

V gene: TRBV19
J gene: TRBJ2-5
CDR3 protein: CASSRGLILTQYF

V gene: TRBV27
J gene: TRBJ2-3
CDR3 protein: CASSLYPEDTQYF

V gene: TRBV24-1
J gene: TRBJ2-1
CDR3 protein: CATSLTSADYNEQFF

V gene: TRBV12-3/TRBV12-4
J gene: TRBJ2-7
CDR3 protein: CASSTGQRYEQYF

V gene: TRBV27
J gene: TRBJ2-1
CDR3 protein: CATAGTVYNEQFF

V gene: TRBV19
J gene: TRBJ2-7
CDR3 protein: CASSQREVPYEQYF

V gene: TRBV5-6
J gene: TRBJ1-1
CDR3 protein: CASEFRGNTEAFF

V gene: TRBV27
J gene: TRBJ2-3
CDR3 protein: CPSSADRWSADTQYF

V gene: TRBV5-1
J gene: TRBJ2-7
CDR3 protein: CASSLGASGRDGQYF